The clone carrying this T cell receptor beta chain was found a few times. The data originate from a study of blood T cell repertoires in COVID-19. Looking at the study overall: T cells, B-cell-depleted T cells, or PBMCs supplied cDNA or gDNA.

CDR3 length: 14 amino acids. The germline V gene has CDR1 SGHNT and CDR2 YENEEA. V was pared by 3 bases and J by 5 bases, with 8 bases between. Authors' data handling: The assay estimated nucleated cells by amplifying reference gene primers. The protocol was immunoSEQ multiplex PCR, while the TCRdb copy is restricted to in-frame clones and leaves out a portion. Clone size and the V and J calls come from that table; the DNA yielded D and trimming. The sample holds roughly 97,000 clones, around 87% seen once. The sequence was collected from a man aged 50 to 60 with acute or convalescent COVID-19. Sequencing used peripheral blood. The rearrangement links TRBV11-3 to TRBJ1-6, with D possibly being TRBD1 (5 bases). The CDR3 region has the DNA TGTGCCAGCAGCTTCGGGGGTAATAATTCACCCCTCCACTTT. Translated, it gives CASSFGGNNSPLHF.